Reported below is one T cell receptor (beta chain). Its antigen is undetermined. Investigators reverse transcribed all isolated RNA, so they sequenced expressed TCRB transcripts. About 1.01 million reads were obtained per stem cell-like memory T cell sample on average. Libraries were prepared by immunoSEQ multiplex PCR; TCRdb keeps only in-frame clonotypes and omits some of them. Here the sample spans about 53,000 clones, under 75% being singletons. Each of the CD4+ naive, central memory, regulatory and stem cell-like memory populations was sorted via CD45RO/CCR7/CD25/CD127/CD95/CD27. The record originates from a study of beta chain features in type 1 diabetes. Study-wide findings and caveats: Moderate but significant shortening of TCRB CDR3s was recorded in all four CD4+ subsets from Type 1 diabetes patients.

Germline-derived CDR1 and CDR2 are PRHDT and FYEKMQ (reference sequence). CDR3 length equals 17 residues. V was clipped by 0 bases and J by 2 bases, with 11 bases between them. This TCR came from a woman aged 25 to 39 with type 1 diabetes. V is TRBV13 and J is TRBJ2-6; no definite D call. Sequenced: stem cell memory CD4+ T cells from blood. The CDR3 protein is CASSLGSGLTGANVLTF. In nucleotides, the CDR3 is TGTGCCAGCAGCTTAGGATCAGGCCTCACTGGGGCCAACGTCCTGACTTTC.